This TCR beta chain was profiled in a study of cytomegalovirus exposure and HLA in healthy donors. Study as a whole: From donors who were HLA-typed, an early data release held 70 million to 90 million unique TCRs. Overall study findings and caveats: Later, an analysis showed that TCR beta chains associated with HLA were more clonally expanded than others that were equally common. The later analysis indicated that the majority of CMV-associated TCR beta chains appeared HLA-restricted. Several top significant clusters appeared, in a later analysis, to be linked to common viral pathogens.

13 Jbeta primers and 60 Vbeta primers were used for the PCR. Only in-frame clones appear in the TCRdb table, and some are missing; sequencing was by immunoSEQ multiplex PCR. The sample includes more than 50,000 clones, around 80% seen only once; the top ten take roughly 25%. On this clone: The antigen is undetermined.

This CDR3 spans 15 amino acids. J was trimmed by 7 bases and V by 0 bases; bases with no gene match: 4. Germline CDR1 is SGDLS and CDR2 is YYNGEE. Sequences were obtained from PBMCs. This clonotype was sampled from a woman aged 40 to 50 in good health and CMV-seropositive. J is TRBJ2-1 and V is TRBV9; 10 nucleotides line up with TRBD1. The DNA of the CDR3 is TGTGCCAGCAGCGTAGATGGGACAGGGGTTAATGAGCAGTTCTTC. It yields the protein CASSVDGTGVNEQFF.